These 20 T cell receptor beta chains came from one sample sequenced in a study of CD8+ T cells in alopecia areata. Reverse transcription of extracted RNA yielded cDNA, which provided the sequencing template. Only in-frame clones appear in the TCRdb table, and some are missing; sequencing was by immunoSEQ multiplex PCR. The table records about 140,000 clones, around two thirds of them present only once. Sequenced material: CD8+ T cells sorted from blood. These receptor sequences come from a human donor in good health.

This clone has more than one count but fewer than ten. The V and J genes are TRBV7-6 and TRBJ2-2; D unclear. This CDR3 spans 12 amino acids. Trimming pared 2 bases from V and 5 bases from J, leaving 3 bases between. The germline V gene has CDR1 SGHVS and CDR2 FNYEAQ. CDR3 DNA: TGTGCCAGCAGCTTATCGACCGGGGAGCTGTTTTTT. It is translated as CASSLSTGELFF.

This chain connects TRBV7-9 to TRBJ2-1; TRBD2 matches at 14 bases. In germline, CDR1 is SEHNR, CDR2 FQNEAQ (reference sequence). The CDR3 is 16 amino acids. Unmatched junction bases numbered 3, after V lost 5 bases and J lost 3 bases. CDR3 protein: CASSGGLAGGYNEQFF. The CDR3 nucleotides are TGTGCCAGCAGCGGCGGACTAGCGGGAGGCTACAATGAGCAGTTCTTC.

V is TRBV6-6 and J is TRBJ2-5, with 11 bases aligning to TRBD2. Trimming cost V 6 bases and J 1 base; bases outside gene matches: 7. The V gene's germline CDR1 is MNHNY and CDR2 SVGAGI (reference sequence). The CDR3 runs to 16 residues. CDR3 in amino acids: CASRSPGLAVQETQYF. The CDR3 region has the DNA TGTGCCAGCAGGTCACCGGGACTAGCGGTCCAAGAGACCCAGTACTTC.

This clone occurred many times. V usage is TRBV7-8 and J usage is TRBJ1-3, with 8 bases that match TRBD1. The germline gives CDR1 SGHVS, CDR2 FQNEAQ. Trimming cost V 2 bases and J 3 bases; bases outside gene matches: 9. This CDR3 region has 17 residues. The CDR3 is CASSLYQTGAFGNTIYF. The CDR3 DNA is TGTGCCAGCAGCTTATACCAGACAGGGGCTTTTGGAAACACCATATATTTT.

The V and J genes are TRBV27 and TRBJ2-7, with 15 bases fitting TRBD2. The CDR3 runs 16 residues. Per germline, CDR1 MNHEY and CDR2 SMNVEV (reference sequence). Trimming at V came to 5 bases and at J to 2 bases, leaving 4 bases not matched to a gene. The CDR3 region has the DNA TGTGCCAGCAGTCCCGGACTAGCGGGAGGGCCCTACGAGCAGTACTTC. It encodes CASSPGLAGGPYEQYF.

The J gene is TRBJ2-3, the V gene TRBV15; D is tentatively TRBD1 or TRBD2 (6 bases each). Germline V gene lookup returns CDR1 LNHNV and CDR2 YYDKDF (reference sequence). The CDR3 is 17 residues long. V dropped 0 bases and J dropped 0 bases, with 13 bases sitting between them. CDR3 loop: CATSRDLGGLSTDTQYF. The CDR3 nucleotides are TGTGCCACCAGCAGAGACCTAGGGGGACTTAGCACAGATACGCAGTATTTT.

The rearrangement joins TRBV29-1 to TRBJ2-3, with D perhaps TRBD2 (5 bases). V shed 4 bases and J shed 4 bases, with 6 bases lying between them. The CDR3 contains 11 residues. Germline values: CDR1 SQVTM, CDR2 ANQGSEA. CDR3 residues: CSVGGADTQYF. The CDR3 DNA reads TGCAGCGTTGGGGGAGCAGATACGCAGTATTTT.

J is TRBJ2-7 and V is TRBV4-1; either TRBD1 or TRBD2 may supply D (6 bases each). The V gene lost 1 base and the J gene lost 0 bases, with 10 bases spanning the gap. Germline lookup yields CDR1 MGHRA and CDR2 YSYEKL. The length of the CDR3 is 15 residues. CDR3 sequence (DNA): TGCGCCAGCAGCCAAGTAGGGGGAGGCTCCTACGAGCAGTACTTC. This translates into CASSQVGGGSYEQYF.

The V gene is TRBV29-1, the J gene TRBJ2-1; TRBD2 agrees at 11 bases. This CDR3 has 13 amino acids. The germline V gene encodes CDR1 SQVTM and CDR2 ANQGSEA. Trimming at V came to 0 bases and at J to 13 bases, leaving 5 bases not matched to a gene. Written as DNA, the CDR3 is TGCAGCGTTGAAGAACACACTAGCGGGAGTCAGTTCTTC. The encoded protein is CSVEEHTSGSQFF.

The chain uses TRBV5-6 and TRBJ1-2; no clear D gene. Germline V gene data show CDR1 as SGHDT and CDR2 as YYEEEE. The CDR3 is 13 residues long. V dropped 3 bases and J dropped 5 bases, with 11 bases sitting between them. The CDR3 sequence is CASSSQISYGYTF. The CDR3 DNA reads as TGTGCCAGCAGCTCCCAGATCTCTTATGGCTACACCTTC.

The J gene is TRBJ2-1, the V gene TRBV27; D is perhaps TRBD2 (5 bases). Germline V gives CDR1 MNHEY, CDR2 SMNVEV (reference sequence). The CDR3 consists of 13 residues. The germline V and J ends were trimmed by 6 bases and 7 bases, with 13 bases remaining between them. The CDR3 loop is CASRTGLTNEQFF. As DNA, the CDR3 is TGTGCCAGCAGGACGGGATTGACGAATGAGCAGTTCTTC.

The CDR3 is CASSVELAALTDTQYF. CDR3 DNA: TGTGCCAGCAGCGTAGAACTAGCGGCTCTCACAGATACGCAGTATTTT. The chain has TRBV9 and TRBJ2-3, with 8 bases lining up with TRBD2. The CDR3 runs to 16 residues. V trimming: 0 bases; J trimming: 2 bases; junction bases outside the gene matches: 5. Germline V gene lookup returns CDR1 SGDLS and CDR2 YYNGEE.

This clone was recorded many times. This chain uses TRBV5-4 with TRBJ2-2, with D perhaps TRBD1 (6 bases). Germline CDR1 is SGHNT and CDR2 is YYREEE (reference sequence). The CDR3 spans 16 residues. V lost 0 bases and J lost 3, with 12 bases in between. DNA for the CDR3: TGTGCCAGCAGCTTGGCTACAGGGCTGTACACCGGGGAGCTGTTTTTT. This sequence encodes CASSLATGLYTGELFF. The full variable domain, rest sourced from reference TRBV5-4 and TRBJ2-2, is ETGVTQSPTHLIKTRGQQVTLRCSSQSGHNTVSWYQQALGQGPQFIFQYYREEENGRGNFPPRFSGLQFPNYSSELNVNALELDDSALYLCASSLATGLYTGELFFGEGSRLTVL.

This chain joins TRBV7-2 and TRBJ2-3; 9 bases are a match to TRBD2. The trim removed 5 bases at V and 6 bases at J, leaving 9 bases unmatched. The CDR3 runs 15 residues. Germline CDR1 is SGHTA and CDR2 is FQGNSA. The CDR3 DNA reads as TGTGCCAGCAGCCAGACTAGCGGATTCATGGATACGCAGTATTTT. Its translation is CASSQTSGFMDTQYF.

The chain uses TRBV4-2 and TRBJ2-1; 13 nucleotides line up with TRBD2. The length of the CDR3 is 14 residues. V trimming: 7 bases; J trimming: 7 bases; junction bases outside the gene matches: 4. CDR1 and CDR2 (germline): LGHNA, YNFKEQ. This CDR3 is CASTAGLAGNEQFF. The CDR3 nucleotides read TGTGCCAGCACTGCGGGACTAGCGGGAAATGAGCAGTTCTTC.

This sequence joins TRBV29-1 and TRBJ2-1, with D maybe TRBD1 (5 bases). V was cut by 7 bases and J by 2 bases, with 18 bases left in between. CDR1 and CDR2 (germline): SQVTM, ANQGSEA. There are 15 residues in the CDR3. The CDR3 nucleotides are TGCAGCGCCAAGGGGTTGCAAGAGGCCTACAATGAGCAGTTCTTC. Protein product: CSAKGLQEAYNEQFF.

This clone has only one observation. This chain joins TRBV5-6 and TRBJ2-1; D may be TRBD2 (6 bases). CDR1 is SGHDT, CDR2 YYEEEE, per germline. Trimming pared 4 bases from V and 6 bases from J, leaving 11 bases between. The CDR3 has 13 amino acids. DNA for the CDR3: TGTGCCAGCAGCGACCGACTAGTCAATGAGCAGTTCTTC. It yields the protein CASSDRLVNEQFF.

In its sample, this clone was seen a few times. The gene calls are TRBV4-1 and TRBJ2-1; TRBD2 matches at 7 bases. J was trimmed by 12 bases and V by 1 base; bases with no gene match: 12. CDR3 size: 15 residues. In germline, CDR1 is MGHRA, CDR2 YSYEKL. The CDR3, as DNA: TGCGCCAGCAGCCAAGGCCAGCGGGGCTTAGCTGGGCAGTTCTTC. It codes for CASSQGQRGLAGQFF.

The J gene is TRBJ1-2, the V gene TRBV6-5; TRBD1 matches 10 bases. Germline-derived CDR1 and CDR2 are MNHEY and SVGAGI. CDR3 length: 14 residues. V shed 2 bases, J shed 6 bases, and the junction held 3 bases outside the gene matches. The CDR3 sequence: CASSYQGQGNGYTF. CDR3 in DNA: TGTGCCAGCAGTTACCAGGGACAGGGGAATGGCTACACCTTC.

The chain has TRBV6-5 and TRBJ2-2; D remains unclear. This CDR3 spans 15 amino acids. The germline V and J ends were trimmed by 4 bases and 0 bases, with 9 bases remaining between them. Germline lookup yields CDR1 MNHEY and CDR2 SVGAGI. The CDR3 reads CASSSGIANTGELFF. CDR3 bases: TGTGCCAGCAGTTCTGGGATCGCGAACACCGGGGAGCTGTTTTTT.